A selection of T cell receptor beta chains follows, all from one sample in a study of cytomegalovirus exposure and HLA in healthy donors. TCRdb's copy holds only in-frame clones and misses some; the assay was immunoSEQ multiplex PCR. The sample includes more than 95,000 clones, about 79% of them seen just once. Specimen: PBMCs. The receptors here all came from a man aged 50 to 60 in good health and CMV-seronegative. The CDR3 runs from the conserved cysteine through the conserved F or W. The D gene is left open where the match is weak.

v_call	cdr3_length	d_call	cdr3_aa
TRBV9	13	NA	CASSVAGSGELFF
TRBV11-2	14	NA	CASMEGTANHEQYF
TRBV15	13	NA	CATSTSYSDTQYF
TRBV30	12	NA	CAWSGRGQPQHF
TRBV21-1	19	NA	CASSTSGTVTGGITDTQYF
TRBV6-5	14	TRBD1	CASRGQGAPEGYTF
TRBV5-1	13	NA	CASSETGTGELFF
TRBV5-6	15	NA	CASSLGHANTGELFF
TRBV5-1	15	TRBD1	CASSQDRAGGETQYF
TRBV5-1	17	TRBD1	CASSQGTGGSGYPEAFF
TRBV19	14	NA	CASSLSSFNYGYTF
TRBV14	15	NA	CASSAPGGHPETQYF
TRBV6-5	13	TRBD1	CASSRGQGEGYTF
TRBV5-1	15	NA	CASSLSGYSNQPQHF
TRBV4-2	15	TRBD2	CASSQIAGGSDTQYF
TRBV10-2	13	NA	CASRRDNTGELFF
TRBV5-1	17	NA	CASSRDGGSAGANVLTF
TRBV6-5	15	NA	CASSRGLAGANVLTF
TRBV14	13	NA	CASSQDADYGYTF
TRBV7-3	13	TRBD1	CASSFQTGGSYTF
TRBV9	15	NA	CASSVSSQNTGELFF
TRBV6-4	15	NA	CASSPGRGRNYGYTF
TRBV28	16	NA	CASSEPARGSNQPQHF
TRBV7-2	18	NA	CASSYGGADLASTDTQYF
TRBV15	16	TRBD1	CATSVLTGVNTGELFF
TRBV25-1	13	TRBD1	CAGGQGGSETQYF
TRBV15	13	NA	CATSSKNTGELFF
TRBV9	15	TRBD1	CASSATGDLRYGYTF
TRBV2	18	TRBD1	CASIIRDRTSPLGNTIYF
TRBV12-5	12	NA	CASGRDTDTQYF
TRBV27	14	TRBD1	CASSADRAQGTQYF
TRBV5-4	14	TRBD1	CASSLDRGGQPQHF
TRBV2	14	NA	CASTTSEMNTEAFF
TRBV19	15	NA	CASSPRTDRTDTQYF
TRBV4-3	14	NA	CASSQDLGGLEQFF
TRBV12-5	14	NA	CASGGGRPYNEQFF
TRBV7-9	13	NA	CASSFSGVTEAFF
TRBV18	13	NA	CASSPGVSYEQYF
TRBV6-4	15	TRBD1	CASSEQGAGANVLTF
TRBV10-3	13	NA	CASAGTPAIAQHF
TRBV5-5	14	NA	CASSFSTGGSPLHF
TRBV6-1	13	NA	CASSGQSNQPQHF
TRBV11-2	13	NA	CASSETLRETQYF
TRBV10-3	16	TRBD2	CAISESAGANTGELFF
TRBV7-9	14	NA	CSSSLGSGGETQYF
TRBV5-5	15	TRBD2	CASSGTSGVQETQYF
TRBV4-2	17	TRBD1	CASSQEGTGFGTGEPFF
TRBV19	15	NA	CASSLGAAGANVLTF
TRBV2	13	TRBD1	CASSLRRGYEQYF
TRBV21-1	13	NA	CASSRRTGQPQHF
TRBV7-2	14	NA	CASSPNSGTYEQYF
TRBV5-1	16	TRBD2	CASSFSGDGNTGELFF
TRBV9	12	NA	CASSVSGETQYF
TRBV5-4	15	NA	CAISEPLPSTDTQYF
TRBV9	11	NA	CASSAYYEQYF
TRBV5-6	14	TRBD1	CASSRTGEIYEQYF
TRBV5-6	13	NA	CASSLGANNEQFF